This entry lists 18 T cell receptor beta chains sequenced from one sample in a study of tumor and adjacent non-tumor tissue in lung cancer. This sample's RNA came from whole unsorted tissue. The library came from three nested PCR rounds adapted from ARM-PCR protocols. TCRdb used MiXCR to reprocess the multiplex PCR reads, holding one entry per CDR3 protein. The sample gives about 81,000 distinct CDR3 sequences, over 55% of which show up once; approximately 9% is in the top ten. The sample consisted of lung tumor tissue. The receptors here all came from a woman aged 40-49 years with non-small cell lung cancer.

Remarks on this clonotype: At one of its ends the junction is not consistent with the germline gene, which may arise from a read error. The chain employs TRBV6-6 and TRBJ2-1; TRBD2 matches 10 bases. This CDR3 is built from 15 residues. CDR1 is MNHNY, CDR2 SVGAGI, per germline (reference sequence). The CDR3 loop is CTSTGRTSGYNEQFF. CDR3 DNA sequence: TGTACCAGCACCGGGAGGACTAGCGGATACAATGAGCAGTTCTTC.

The chain uses TRBV6-6 and TRBJ2-7; either TRBD1 or TRBD2 may fit D (5 bases each). Germline CDR1 MNHNY, CDR2 SVGAGI (reference sequence). The CDR3 is 13 residues long. Trimming shortened V by 4 bases and J by 9 bases, and 16 bases separated the two germline ends. The CDR3 nucleotides are TGTGCCAGCAGTTCGGGACCGATCTACATGCAGTACTTC. Translation: CASSSGPIYMQYF.

Details on this clonotype: A much larger clone lies a single base off, so this may be a read error. J is TRBJ2-7 and V is TRBV29-1; D possibly corresponds to TRBD2 (6 bases). Germline-derived CDR1 and CDR2 are SQVTM and ANQGSEA. The CDR3 runs 14 residues. The V and J ends lost 2 bases and 2 bases respectively, with 13 bases between them. The CDR3, as DNA: TGCAGCGTTGAAACGGCGGGAAGACCCTACGAGCAGTACTTC. Its translation: CSVETAGRPYEQYF.

By sample fraction, this clonotype is medium-sized (0.01 to 0.1%). The chain joins TRBV12-3 or TRBV12-4 to TRBJ2-5; TRBD1 might be the D (5 bases). The V gene lost 2 bases and the J gene lost 3 bases, with 16 bases spanning the gap. CDR3 length equals 16 residues. The CDR3 region is CASSLWGNSAKETQYF. CDR3 in DNA: TGTGCCAGCAGTTTATGGGGCAATTCGGCCAAAGAGACCCAGTACTTC.

This clonotype came up a few times. The chain employs TRBV20-1 and TRBJ2-5, with D possibly matching TRBD1 (5 bases). This CDR3 is built from 12 residues. Germline CDR1 and CDR2: DFQATT and SNEGSKA (reference sequence). V gave up 5 bases and J gave up 3 bases, with 10 bases separating them. The CDR3 is CSASGLEETQYF. In DNA, the CDR3 is TGCAGTGCTTCAGGGTTGGAAGAGACCCAGTACTTC.

Note on this clonotype: A junction end diverges from the germline sequence, so it may reflect a read error. The J gene is TRBJ1-2, the V gene TRBV12-3 or TRBV12-4, with D perhaps matching TRBD1 (6 bases). The CDR3 length is 14 residues. CDR3 in amino acids: CASTNRVRGDGYTF. CDR3 coding DNA: TGTGCCAGCACCAACAGGGTGCGCGGTGATGGCTACACTTTC.

This clonotype was observed many times. V and J are TRBV5-1 and TRBJ2-3, with D unclear. Trimming cost V 0 bases and J 3 bases, with 11 bases left between them. CDR1 and CDR2 from the germline V gene are SGHRS and YFSETQ. The length of the CDR3 is 15 residues. The CDR3 DNA follows: TGCGCCAGCAGCTTGGGACCAAGTGGGACAGATACGCAGTATTTT. This codes for CASSLGPSGTDTQYF.

To note about this clonotype: The conserved phenylalanine or tryptophan is not found at the CDR3 terminus, so this likely reflects a read error. V is TRBV11-2 and J is TRBJ2-6; 11 bases are a match to TRBD2. The CDR3 has 21 residues. CDR1 SGHAT and CDR2 FQNNGV come from the germline V gene. The CDR3 DNA is TGTGCCAGCAGCTTAAGACTAGCGGGGTTCACCGAGATCTCTGGGTCCAACGTTCTGACTTCC. Its translation: CASSLRLAGFTEISGSNVLTS.

Comment on this clonotype: One end of the junction fails to match germline, which may point to a read error. This chain uses TRBV12-3 or TRBV12-4 with TRBJ2-1; TRBD2 agrees at 8 bases. The CDR3 is 12 amino acids. In DNA form, the CDR3 reads TGTGCCAGCAATGCGCGGGGGGATGAGCAGTTATTC. Its protein is CASNARGDEQLF.

This clonotype was seen many times. CDR3 loop: CASSTYQETQYF. DNA of the CDR3: TGTGCCAGCAGTACCTATCAAGAGACCCAGTACTTC. The chain recombines TRBV6-2 or TRBV6-3 with TRBJ2-5; no definite D call. Germline values: CDR1 MNHEY, CDR2 SVGEGT. The V end lost 5 bases, the J end lost 2 bases, and 6 bases lay between the germline ends. The CDR3 totals 12 residues.

With respect to this clonotype: At one end, the junction sequence differs from germline, possibly due to a read error. This sequence joins TRBV5-1 and TRBJ2-4; 7 bases agree with TRBD1. CDR1 is SGHRS, CDR2 YFSETQ, per germline. There are 19 residues in the CDR3. CDR3 nucleotides: TGCGCCGGCAGCTTGGATCCAGGGGGAGCCGATGGAGCCAAAAACATTCAGTACTTC. Amino acids: CAGSLDPGGADGAKNIQYF.

Note on this clonotype: This CDR3 is missing its conserved last phenylalanine or tryptophan, likely due to a read error. The chain couples TRBV11-2 to TRBJ2-3; D uncertain. Trimming stripped 7 bases from V and 1 base from J, with 18 bases between. The CDR3 runs to 16 residues. The germline CDR1 and CDR2 sequences are SGHAT and FQNNGV. The CDR3 nucleotides are TGTGCCAGCATCACTGCGCTAAATCCCCGCACAGATACGCAGTATTCT. It is translated as CASITALNPRTDTQYS.

A remark on this clonotype: Just one base apart from a much larger clone, this may be a read error. This chain uses TRBV28 with TRBJ1-2; 7 bases fit TRBD1. V lost 5 bases and J lost 0; bases outside the gene matches: 18. The CDR3 has 19 residues. CDR1 and CDR2 from the germline V gene are MDHEN and SYDVKM. The DNA for the CDR3 is TGTGCCAGCAGTAGAGGAACCCCGGGGACAGAGGCCTCTAACTATGGCTACACCTTC. Its translation is CASSRGTPGTEASNYGYTF.

This clonotype was seen at least ten times. This chain uses TRBV5-8 with TRBJ2-3; 10 bases are a match to TRBD1. Per the germline V gene, CDR1 is SGHTS and CDR2 is YDEGEE. With 2 bases clipped from V and 6 bases from J, the junction kept 6 bases outside the gene matches. CDR3 length: 15 amino acids. DNA for the CDR3: TGTGCCAGCAGCTTAACCGGGACAGGGGTCGATACGCAGTATTTT. It encodes CASSLTGTGVDTQYF.

This clonotype came up a few times. An end of the junction differs from the germline gene, which may be a read error. This chain links TRBV6-5 with TRBJ2-1; D is possibly TRBD1 (7 bases). The germline V gene has CDR1 MNHEY and CDR2 SVGAGI. The CDR3 totals 15 residues. The CDR3 loop is CASSSTGTVGGEHFF. CDR3 in DNA: TGTGCCAGCAGTTCGACCGGGACAGTGGGAGGTGAGCACTTCTTC.

This clonotype was detected once. The J gene is TRBJ2-3, the V gene TRBV29-1; TRBD2 matches 11 bases. This CDR3 region has 18 residues. Per the germline V gene, CDR1 is SQVTM and CDR2 is ANQGSEA. V shed 5 bases and J 1 base; nucleotides not matched to a gene: 14. The CDR3 loop is CSVPGTSGGYDGTDTQYF. CDR3 DNA sequence: TGCAGCGTTCCCGGCACTAGCGGGGGTTACGATGGCACAGATACGCAGTATTTT.

This clonotype has ten or more counts. This sequence joins TRBV10-3 and TRBJ2-5; 7 nucleotides agree with TRBD2. The CDR3 extends over 14 amino acids. V lost 2 bases to trimming and J lost 3 bases; unmatched junction nucleotides: 3. Germline CDR1 is ENHRY and CDR2 is SYGVKD. CDR3 nucleotide sequence: TGTGCCATCAGTGAGCGAGGACTAGAAGAGACCCAGTACTTC. Translation: CAISERGLEETQYF.

Worth noting for this clonotype: At one end, the junction sequence differs from germline, possibly due to a read error. The chain uses TRBV6-6 and TRBJ1-4; 12 positions agree with TRBD1. Germline CDR1 MNHNY, CDR2 SVGAGI (reference sequence). The CDR3 extends over 21 amino acids. The CDR3 DNA sequence: TGTGCCAGCAGCTCCCAGTCGTCCACCGGGACAGGGGGCGGATTGAATGAAAAACTGTTTTTC. This sequence encodes CASSSQSSTGTGGGLNEKLFF.